This T cell receptor (beta chain) was retrieved from a study of pediatric ulcerative colitis. In regard to this clone: Antigen specificity is unknown.

In germline, CDR1 is SQVTM, CDR2 ANQGSEA. The CDR3 length is 12 residues. Trimming pared 6 bases from V and 4 bases from J, leaving 10 bases between. Findings and limits, study-wide: Acute severe colitis showed lower rectal diversity from clonal expansions.

Sequencing depth was up to 500,000 reads per sample. TCRdb's copy holds only in-frame clones and misses some; the assay was immunoSEQ multiplex PCR. Of some 57,000 clones listed, 87% are singletons. V and J are TRBV29-1 and TRBJ2-1, with D perhaps being TRBD1 or TRBD2 (5 bases each). What was sequenced was blood. This clonotype was obtained from a boy aged 10-17 years who was a control in a study of pediatric ulcerative colitis. Written as DNA, the CDR3 is TGCAGCGTGGGGGAGATTTACAATGAGCAGTTCTTC. This encodes CSVGEIYNEQFF.